This T cell receptor beta chain was sequenced during a study of T-cell reconstitution after alpha-beta-depleted transplantation in children. For TCRbeta, the library was prepared with unique molecular identifiers. TCRdb re-analysed the PCR reads in MiXCR, keeping a single row per CDR3 protein. The sample has a few hundred thousand distinct CDR3 sequences; about a tenth are singletons. The CDR3 is 13 residues long. Trimming stripped 3 bases from V and 4 bases from J, with 11 bases between. Germline-derived CDR1 and CDR2 are GTSNPN and SVGIG (reference sequence). This receptor was identified in a human donor who donated a stem cell graft to a child with acute myeloid leukemia. Material: PBMCs from the stem cell graft donor, obtained from the stem cell graft. The gene calls are TRBV30 and TRBJ2-3; the D call may be TRBD1 or TRBD2 (6 bases each). CDR3 amino acids: CAWSGGTADTQYF. The DNA of the CDR3 is TGTGCCTGGAGCGGGGGCACCGCAGATACGCAGTATTTT.